The 21 T cell receptor beta chains given below trace back to one sample, sequenced in a study of PD-1 blockade in classical Hodgkin lymphoma (TCRdb year 2020). Libraries were constructed by the immunoSEQ multiplex PCR assay. The table comes from immuneACCESS by way of TCRdb, which keeps in-frame sequences with V and J called. Part of the clones is missing from these tables; in studies checked, under half for an unresolved V gene and the rest for unknown reasons. The sample records roughly 18,000 clones, approximately 81% of which are singletons. The ten largest clones represent about 2.3% of the sample. The time point label here, explained by the study, means: cycle 4 day 1 (C4D1), after around six weeks of nivolumab. Every trial patient had relapsed after autologous stem cell transplantation, and cohorts A, B and C differed in prior brentuximab vedotin exposure. CD4+ T cells were purified from thawed PBMCs by magnetic negative selection with a Miltenyi CD4+ T cell isolation kit.

The sample consisted of CD4+ T cells from blood, taken before the fourth cycle of nivolumab. The receptors here all came from a human donor with classical Hodgkin lymphoma.

This sequence joins TRBV6-1 and TRBJ1-3, with D perhaps TRBD1 (5 bases). The CDR3 is 14 amino acids. Germline CDR1 is MNHNS and CDR2 is SASEGT. V lost 7 bases and J 3 bases, leaving 13 bases between the germline ends. The CDR3 DNA is TGTGCCAGCACCCTCGGGGGTAATGGAAACACCATATATTTT. Its protein product is CASTLGGNGNTIYF.

The chain employs TRBV15 and TRBJ2-1; possibly TRBD2 for D (5 bases). The CDR3 has 15 amino acids. V dropped 2 bases and J dropped 3 bases, with 11 bases sitting between them. Germline V CDR1 and CDR2: LNHNV, YYDKDF (reference sequence). The CDR3 sequence: CATSRTGNFYNEQFF. The CDR3 nucleotides are TGTGCCACCAGCAGAACCGGGAACTTCTACAATGAGCAGTTCTTC.

This chain joins TRBV25-1 and TRBJ1-5; 7 bases match TRBD1. CDR1 MGHDK and CDR2 SYGVNS come from the germline V gene. The CDR3 sequence is 15 residues long. J was trimmed by 4 bases and V by 6 bases; bases with no gene match: 9. CDR3 sequence (DNA): TGTGCCAGCAGCCAAAAGGGACAGCCTAATCAGCCCCAGCATTTT. Residues: CASSQKGQPNQPQHF.

The chain couples TRBV5-6 to TRBJ2-1; D call uncertain. The V end was cut by 0 bases, the J end by 6 bases, with 4 bases between. The CDR3 runs 12 residues. Germline values: CDR1 SGHDT, CDR2 YYEEEE. Here the CDR3 DNA reads TGTGCCAGCAGCTTGGTTAGCAATGAGCAGTTCTTC. This gives the protein CASSLVSNEQFF.

The genes are TRBV21-1 and TRBJ2-5; no check of the table's D call, TRBD2, against the DNA was made. TRBV21-1 is termed a pseudogene. This CDR3 has 15 residues. CDR3 sequence: CASSTPGLVWETQYF. DNA for the CDR3: TGTGCCAGCAGCACCCCCGGACTAGTGTGGGAGACCCAGTACTTC.

This chain connects TRBV7-2 to TRBJ1-2, with D unresolved. V was pared by 2 bases and J by 6 bases, with 10 bases between. This CDR3 spans 13 amino acids. Germline loops: CDR1 SGHTA, CDR2 FQGNSA. The CDR3 reads CASSLYGLNGYTF. CDR3 coding DNA: TGTGCCAGCAGCTTATATGGGTTAAATGGCTACACCTTC.

The chain uses TRBV6-5 and TRBJ2-1; D ambiguous. The V end was cut by 4 bases, the J end by 0 bases, with 13 bases between. The CDR3 length is 16 residues. The germline CDR1 and CDR2 sequences are MNHEY and SVGAGI. This CDR3 reads CASSFVTGISYNEQFF. The CDR3 DNA sequence: TGTGCCAGCAGTTTCGTGACTGGGATCTCCTACAATGAGCAGTTCTTC.

The rearrangement joins TRBV4-1 to TRBJ1-6, with a weak D call TRBD1 (6 bases). Per the germline V gene, CDR1 is MGHRA and CDR2 is YSYEKL. V was trimmed by 4 bases and J by 6 bases, leaving 13 bases between them. The CDR3 sequence is 15 residues long. The CDR3 nucleotides are TGCGCCAGCAGCCCTCCAACAGGGATTAATTCACCCCTCCACTTT. Its translation is CASSPPTGINSPLHF.

The V gene is TRBV28, the J gene TRBJ2-7, with D possibly TRBD2 on 6 matching bases. The CDR3 consists of 15 residues. CDR1 is MDHEN and CDR2 is SYDVKM in the germline V gene. Between the trimmed V and J ends, which lost 4 bases and 3 bases, there was a span of 16 bases. Written as DNA, the CDR3 is TGTGCCAGCAGTTCCCCCGCCTACGGGGGCTACGAGCAGTACGTC. Protein sequence: CASSSPAYGGYEQYV.

A note on this clone: The germline gene is not matched at one end of the junction; a read error may be the cause. The rearrangement uses TRBV7-7 and TRBJ2-2; no firm D call. The CDR3 is made up of 13 amino acids. Germline V gene lookup returns CDR1 SSHAT and CDR2 FNYEAQ (reference sequence). CDR3 loop: CASSLRSTGELFF. DNA of the CDR3: TGTGCTAGCAGCTTACGTTCGACCGGGGAGCTGTTTTTT.

V gene TRBV7-2 combines with J gene TRBJ2-1; perhaps TRBD2 as D (6 bases). The ends were cut back, 0 bases at V and 7 bases at J, with 10 bases in the middle. The CDR3 has 14 amino acids. CDR1 SGHTA and CDR2 FQGNSA come from the germline V gene. CDR3 sequence reads: CASSLAGGYNEQFF. The CDR3 region has the DNA TGTGCCAGCAGCTTAGCTGGAGGGTATAATGAGCAGTTCTTC.

The count of this clone is one. The rearrangement links TRBV13 to TRBJ1-2; 10 bases match TRBD1. The CDR3 length is 14 residues. Germline values: CDR1 PRHDT, CDR2 FYEKMQ (reference sequence). V trimming: 4 bases; J trimming: 5 bases; junction bases outside the gene matches: 4. The CDR3 DNA reads as TGTGCCAGCAGCTCGACAGGGGGCGCGTATGGCTACACCTTC. As protein: CASSSTGGAYGYTF.

V gene TRBV7-9 combines with J gene TRBJ2-7; 7 bases agree with TRBD2. This CDR3 spans 13 amino acids. Germline-derived CDR1 and CDR2 are SEHNR and FQNEAQ (reference sequence). V shed 6 bases and J 3 bases; nucleotides not matched to a gene: 5. The CDR3 spells CASSLGRDYEQYF. The CDR3 region has the DNA TGTGCCAGCAGTCTGGGGAGGGACTACGAGCAGTACTTC.

In this sample, this clone turned up once. The V and J genes are TRBV6-1 and TRBJ1-2, with 10 bases that match TRBD1. This CDR3 has 15 residues. Germline V lookup: CDR1 MNHNS, CDR2 SASEGT. Trimming took 4 bases from V and 5 from J; bases not matched to a gene: 7. The CDR3: CASSVGDRGPYGYTF. CDR3 nucleotide sequence: TGTGCCAGCAGTGTAGGGGACAGGGGACCTTATGGCTACACCTTC.

V and J are TRBV6-1 and TRBJ2-3; 7 positions match TRBD2. V trimming: 1 base; J trimming: 6 bases; junction bases outside the gene matches: 10. CDR1 is MNHNS and CDR2 is SASEGT in the germline V gene. There are 16 residues in the CDR3. The CDR3: CASSEVSGSPRDTQYF. The CDR3 region has the DNA TGTGCCAGCAGTGAAGTTAGCGGGTCTCCCAGGGATACGCAGTATTTT.

The chain combines TRBV7-2 with TRBJ1-5; D is unclear. Trimming took off 5 bases at V and 3 bases at J, with 8 bases between the two ends. The length of the CDR3 is 13 residues. The germline V gene has CDR1 SGHTA and CDR2 FQGNSA. Here the CDR3 reads CASSLWNNQPQHF. CDR3 nucleotide sequence: TGTGCCAGCAGCCTCTGGAACAATCAGCCCCAGCATTTT.

The V gene is TRBV19, the J gene TRBJ2-3, with a tentative D call TRBD1 (5 bases). Trimming took off 1 base at V and 5 bases at J, with 7 bases between the two ends. The length of the CDR3 is 13 residues. Germline CDR1 is LNHDA and CDR2 is SQIVND (reference sequence). The CDR3 region has the DNA TGTGCCAGTAGTATAGGAAGGGGAGATACGCAGTATTTT. This codes for CASSIGRGDTQYF.

The J gene is TRBJ1-1, the V gene TRBV19, with D maybe TRBD1 (5 bases). This CDR3 is 15 amino acids long. The V gene lost 1 base and the J gene lost 3 bases, with 12 bases spanning the gap. Germline-derived CDR1 and CDR2 are LNHDA and SQIVND (reference sequence). CDR3 region: CASSIGGVKDTEAFF. The CDR3 DNA reads as TGTGCCAGTAGTATAGGGGGCGTTAAGGACACTGAAGCTTTCTTT.

This chain links TRBV7-2 with TRBJ1-5, with D maybe TRBD1 (6 bases). The CDR3 totals 14 residues. The germline CDR1 and CDR2 sequences are SGHTA and FQGNSA. Trimming pared 10 bases from V and 1 base from J, leaving 14 bases between. The CDR3 nucleotides are TGTGCCAATCTGGGGGGGGGCAGCAATCAGCCCCAGCATTTT. Protein product: CANLGGGSNQPQHF. Together with reference TRBV7-2 and TRBJ1-5, the CDR3 gives the full variable domain: GAGVSQSPSNKVTEKGKDVELRCDPISGHTALYWYRQSLGQGLEFLIYFQGNSAPDKSGLPSDRFSAERTGGSVSTLTIQRTQQEDSAVYLCANLGGGSNQPQHFGDGTRLSIL.

This chain joins TRBV30 and TRBJ2-5; unclear D gene. CDR3 length equals 12 residues. Trimming cost V 8 bases and J 3 bases, with 13 bases left between them. Germline loops: CDR1 GTSNPN, CDR2 SVGIG (reference sequence). The CDR3 DNA follows: TGTGCCGGGCGACGAGAGAAAGAGACCCAGTACTTC. Residues: CAGRREKETQYF.

The rearrangement uses TRBV2 and TRBJ1-4, with D possibly matching TRBD1 (6 bases). With 4 bases removed from V and 11 bases from J, the gap between germline ends came to 11 bases. The CDR3 is 12 amino acids. Germline V lookup: CDR1 SNHLY, CDR2 FYNNEI. The CDR3 sequence: CASSGGQPKLFF. The CDR3 DNA sequence: TGTGCCAGCAGTGGAGGACAGCCTAAACTGTTTTTT.